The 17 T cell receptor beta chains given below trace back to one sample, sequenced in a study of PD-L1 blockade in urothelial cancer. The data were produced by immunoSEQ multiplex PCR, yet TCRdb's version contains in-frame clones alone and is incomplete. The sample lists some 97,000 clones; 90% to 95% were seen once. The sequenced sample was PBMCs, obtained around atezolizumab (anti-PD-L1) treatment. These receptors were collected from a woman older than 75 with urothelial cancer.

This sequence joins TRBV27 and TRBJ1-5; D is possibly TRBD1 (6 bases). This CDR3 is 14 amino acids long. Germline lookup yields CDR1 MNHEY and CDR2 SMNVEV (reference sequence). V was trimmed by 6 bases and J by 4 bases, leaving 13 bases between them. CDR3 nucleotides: TGTGCCAGCAGAAGAAACAGGGAAAATCAGCCCCAGCATTTT. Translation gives CASRRNRENQPQHF.

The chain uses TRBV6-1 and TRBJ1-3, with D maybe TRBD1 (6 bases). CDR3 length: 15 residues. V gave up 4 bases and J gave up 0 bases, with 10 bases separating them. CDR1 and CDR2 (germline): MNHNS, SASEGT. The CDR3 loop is CASSALDSSGNTIYF. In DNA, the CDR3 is TGTGCCAGCAGTGCCTTGGACAGCTCTGGAAACACCATATATTTT.

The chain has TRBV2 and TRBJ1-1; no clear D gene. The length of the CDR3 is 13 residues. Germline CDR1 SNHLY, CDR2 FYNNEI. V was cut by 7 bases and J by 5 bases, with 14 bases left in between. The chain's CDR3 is CASIPRSSTEAFF. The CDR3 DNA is TGTGCCAGCATACCCCGATCGAGTACTGAAGCTTTCTTT.

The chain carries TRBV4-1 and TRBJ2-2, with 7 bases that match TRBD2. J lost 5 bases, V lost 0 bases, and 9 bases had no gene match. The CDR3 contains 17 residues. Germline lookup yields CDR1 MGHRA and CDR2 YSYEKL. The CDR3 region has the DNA TGCGCCAGCAGCCAAGATCTGGCGGGAGTGCGGACCGGGGAGCTGTTTTTT. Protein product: CASSQDLAGVRTGELFF.

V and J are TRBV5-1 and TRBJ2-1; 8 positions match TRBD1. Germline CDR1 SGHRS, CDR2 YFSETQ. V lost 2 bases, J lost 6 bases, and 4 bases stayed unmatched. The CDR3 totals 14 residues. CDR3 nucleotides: TGCGCCAGCAGCTTAGGACAGGGAGGCAATGAGCAGTTCTTC. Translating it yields CASSLGQGGNEQFF.

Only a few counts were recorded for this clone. The CDR3 DNA reads TGTGCCAGCAGTACTCAGACAGGGGGCAACTATGGCTACACCTTC. Residues: CASSTQTGGNYGYTF. The rearrangement links TRBV27 to TRBJ1-2; 10 nucleotides line up with TRBD1. The germline V gene encodes CDR1 MNHEY and CDR2 SMNVEV (reference sequence). V shed 5 bases, J shed 2 bases, and the junction held 5 bases outside the gene matches. The CDR3 runs to 15 residues.

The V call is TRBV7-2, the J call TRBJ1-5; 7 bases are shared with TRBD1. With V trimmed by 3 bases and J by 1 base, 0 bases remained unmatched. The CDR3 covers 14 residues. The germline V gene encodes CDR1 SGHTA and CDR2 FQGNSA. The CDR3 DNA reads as TGTGCCAGCAGCTTGGGACAGAGCAATCAGCCCCAGCATTTT. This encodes CASSLGQSNQPQHF.

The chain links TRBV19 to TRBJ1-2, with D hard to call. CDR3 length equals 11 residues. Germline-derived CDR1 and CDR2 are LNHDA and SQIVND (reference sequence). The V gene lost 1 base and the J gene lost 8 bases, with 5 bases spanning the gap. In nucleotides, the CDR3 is TGTGCCAGTAGTATAGGAAGCGGCTACACCTTC. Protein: CASSIGSGYTF. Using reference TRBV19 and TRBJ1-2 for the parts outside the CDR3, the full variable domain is DGGITQSPKYLFRKEGQNVTLSCEQNLNHDAMYWYRQDPGQGLRLIYYSQIVNDFQKGDIAEGYSVSREKKESFPLTVTSAQKNPTAFYLCASSIGSGYTFGSGTRLTVV.

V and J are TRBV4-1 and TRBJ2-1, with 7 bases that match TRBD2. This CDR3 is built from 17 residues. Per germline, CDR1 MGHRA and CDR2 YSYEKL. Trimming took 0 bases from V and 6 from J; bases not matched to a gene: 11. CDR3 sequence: CASSQDGRDYVRNEQFF. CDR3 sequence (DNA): TGCGCCAGCAGCCAAGATGGTAGGGACTATGTCCGCAATGAGCAGTTCTTC.

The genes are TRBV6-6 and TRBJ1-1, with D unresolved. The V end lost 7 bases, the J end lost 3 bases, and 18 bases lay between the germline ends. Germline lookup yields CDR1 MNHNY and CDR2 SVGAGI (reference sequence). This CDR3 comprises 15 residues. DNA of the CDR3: TGTGCCAGCATTCTTTTGGGAGGCGGTTACACTGAAGCTTTCTTT. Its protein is CASILLGGGYTEAFF.

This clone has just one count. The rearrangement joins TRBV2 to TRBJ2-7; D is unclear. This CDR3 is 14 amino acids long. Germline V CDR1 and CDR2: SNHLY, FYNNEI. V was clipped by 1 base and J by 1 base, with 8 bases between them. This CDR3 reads CASSEERMSYEQYF. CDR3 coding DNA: TGTGCCAGCAGTGAAGAGAGAATGTCCTACGAGCAGTACTTC.

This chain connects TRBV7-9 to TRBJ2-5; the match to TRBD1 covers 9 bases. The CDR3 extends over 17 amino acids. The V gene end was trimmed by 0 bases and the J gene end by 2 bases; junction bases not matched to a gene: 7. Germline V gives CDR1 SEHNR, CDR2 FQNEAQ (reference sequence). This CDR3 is CASSLAGQGPGQETQYF. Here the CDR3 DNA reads TGTGCCAGCAGCTTAGCGGGACAGGGCCCTGGGCAAGAGACCCAGTACTTC. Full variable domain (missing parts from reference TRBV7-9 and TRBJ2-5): DTGVSQNPRHKITKRGQNVTFRCDPISEHNRLYWYRQTLGQGPEFLTYFQNEAQLEKSRLLSDRFSAERPKGSFSTLEIQRTEQGDSAMYLCASSLAGQGPGQETQYFGPGTRLLVL.

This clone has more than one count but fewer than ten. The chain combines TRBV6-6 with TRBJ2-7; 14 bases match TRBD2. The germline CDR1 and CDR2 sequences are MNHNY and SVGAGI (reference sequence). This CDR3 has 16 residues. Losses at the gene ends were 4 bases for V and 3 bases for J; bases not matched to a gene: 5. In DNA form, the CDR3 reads TGTGCCAGCAGTTTGGGGACTAGCGGGAGTCTCTACGAGCAGTACTTC. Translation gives CASSLGTSGSLYEQYF.

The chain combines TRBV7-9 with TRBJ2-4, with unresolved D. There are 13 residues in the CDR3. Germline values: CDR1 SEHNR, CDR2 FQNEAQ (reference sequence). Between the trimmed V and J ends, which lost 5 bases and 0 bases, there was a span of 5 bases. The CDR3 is CASSPSAKNIQYF. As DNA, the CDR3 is TGTGCCAGCAGCCCCTCAGCCAAAAACATTCAGTACTTC.

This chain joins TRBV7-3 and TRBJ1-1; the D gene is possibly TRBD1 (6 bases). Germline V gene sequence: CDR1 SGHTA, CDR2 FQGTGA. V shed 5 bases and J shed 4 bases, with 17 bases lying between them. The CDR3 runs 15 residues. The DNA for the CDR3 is TGTGCCAGCAGCCCACAGGGAATTCGTGCCACTGAAGCTTTCTTT. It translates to CASSPQGIRATEAFF.

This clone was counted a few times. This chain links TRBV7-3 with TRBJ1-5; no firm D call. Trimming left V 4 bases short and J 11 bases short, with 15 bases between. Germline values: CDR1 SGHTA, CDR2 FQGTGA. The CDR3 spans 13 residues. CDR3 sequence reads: CASSSQAGGTQHF. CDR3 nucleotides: TGTGCCAGCAGCTCCCAGGCCGGAGGGACCCAGCATTTT. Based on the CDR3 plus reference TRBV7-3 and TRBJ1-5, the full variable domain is GAGVSQTPSNKVTEKGKYVELRCDPISGHTALYWYRQSLGQGPEFLIYFQGTGAADDSGLPNDRFFAVRPEGSVSTLKIQRTERGDSAVYLCASSSQAGGTQHFGDGTRLSIL.

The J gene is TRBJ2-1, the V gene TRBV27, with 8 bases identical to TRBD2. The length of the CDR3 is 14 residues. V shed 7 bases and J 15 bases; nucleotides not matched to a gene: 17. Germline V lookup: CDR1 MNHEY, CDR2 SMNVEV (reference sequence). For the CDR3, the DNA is TGTGCCAGCACCTTCTCCCCGCGGGGGGTTCACTTGTTCTTC. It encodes CASTFSPRGVHLFF.